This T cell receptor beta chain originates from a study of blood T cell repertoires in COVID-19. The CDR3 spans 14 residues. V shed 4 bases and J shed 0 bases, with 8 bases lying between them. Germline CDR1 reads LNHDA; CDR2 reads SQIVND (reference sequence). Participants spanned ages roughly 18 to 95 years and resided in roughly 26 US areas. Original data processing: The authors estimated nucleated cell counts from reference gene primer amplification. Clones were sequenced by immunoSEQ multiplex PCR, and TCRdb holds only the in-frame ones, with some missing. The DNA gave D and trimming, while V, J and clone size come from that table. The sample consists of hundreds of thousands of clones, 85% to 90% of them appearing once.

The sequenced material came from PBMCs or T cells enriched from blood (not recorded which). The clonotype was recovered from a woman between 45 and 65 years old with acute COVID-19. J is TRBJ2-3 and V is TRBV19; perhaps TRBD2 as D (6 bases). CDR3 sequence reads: CASSRGTSTDTQYF. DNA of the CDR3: TGTGCCAGTAGTAGGGGGACTAGCACAGATACGCAGTATTTT.